A single T cell receptor beta chain is shown here with its context. The protocol was immunoSEQ multiplex PCR, while the TCRdb copy is restricted to in-frame clones and leaves out a portion. Of approximately 43,000 clones listed, about four fifths are singletons. This record comes from a study of blood T cell repertoires in COVID-19. Across the whole study: T cells, B-cell-depleted T cells, or PBMCs provided the cDNA or gDNA that served as material.

V lost 2 bases to trimming and J lost 4 bases; unmatched junction nucleotides: 3. The germline CDR1 and CDR2 sequences are MNHEY and SVGAGI. The CDR3 spans 16 residues. The rearrangement uses TRBV6-5 and TRBJ2-1; 12 bases are a match to TRBD2. The sample was peripheral blood. The receptor was isolated from a man between 40 and 49 years old with active or convalescent COVID-19. CDR3 coding DNA: TGTGCCAGCAGTTACGATGGACTAGCGGGGTACAATGAGCAGTTCTTC. Its protein is CASSYDGLAGYNEQFF.